These T cell receptor beta chains were read from a single sample in a study of chemoradiotherapy in HPV16-positive cancers. The table came from immunoSEQ multiplex PCR; TCRdb's copy has only in-frame clones and leaves some out. Of some 25,000 clones in the sample, 85% to 95% were seen once. The sample in question was blood, obtained from a patient who underwent chemoradiotherapy. The receptors here all came from a human donor with HPV-associated anogenital cancer. Each CDR3 is given with its conserved first and last residue. Fields, in order: J gene, V gene, D gene, CDR3 length, clone size, CDR3 DNA, CDR3 protein. The D gene is left open where the match is weak. Part of the rows lack a size; the others show once, few, many or a class for expanded clones.

J gene: TRBJ2-3
V gene: TRBV6-4
D gene: TRBD2
CDR3 length: 16
clone size: -
CDR3 DNA: TGTGCCAGCAGTGGTGCGGGGGGGTCTAGCACAGATACGCAGTATTTT
CDR3 protein: CASSGAGGSSTDTQYF

J gene: TRBJ2-5
V gene: TRBV5-1
D gene: -
CDR3 length: 13
clone size: -
CDR3 DNA: TGCGCCAGCAGTCCGGGTATTGAAGAGACCCAGTACTTC
CDR3 protein: CASSPGIEETQYF

J gene: TRBJ2-7
V gene: TRBV6-6
D gene: -
CDR3 length: 14
clone size: -
CDR3 DNA: TGTGCCAGCAGTTCTAACAGGGTAATGGGCGAGCAGTACTTC
CDR3 protein: CASSSNRVMGEQYF

J gene: TRBJ2-5
V gene: TRBV7-2
D gene: TRBD2
CDR3 length: 16
clone size: -
CDR3 DNA: TGTGCCAGCAGCTCCGGACTAGCGGGGTTCCAAGAGACCCAGTACTTC
CDR3 protein: CASSSGLAGFQETQYF

J gene: TRBJ2-1
V gene: TRBV7-8
D gene: -
CDR3 length: 16
clone size: -
CDR3 DNA: TGTGCCAGCAGCTTAGTAACGGCGGGGGCGGGGAATGAGCAGTTCTTC
CDR3 protein: CASSLVTAGAGNEQFF

J gene: TRBJ2-1
V gene: TRBV4-2
D gene: TRBD1
CDR3 length: 16
clone size: -
CDR3 DNA: TGTGCCAGCAGCCAGCTGGGACAGTTCTCCATGGATGAGCAGTTCTTC
CDR3 protein: CASSQLGQFSMDEQFF

J gene: TRBJ2-1
V gene: TRBV7-6
D gene: TRBD1
CDR3 length: 17
clone size: -
CDR3 DNA: TGTGCCAGCAGCTTAGCGGTCGAGGGGGCTTCCTACAATGAGCAGTTCTTC
CDR3 protein: CASSLAVEGASYNEQFF

J gene: TRBJ2-2
V gene: TRBV6-1
D gene: -
CDR3 length: 11
clone size: -
CDR3 DNA: TGTGCCAGCAGTGAAGCGGGGGAGCTGTTTTTT
CDR3 protein: CASSEAGELFF

J gene: TRBJ1-1
V gene: TRBV18
D gene: TRBD1
CDR3 length: 15
clone size: once
CDR3 DNA: TGTGCCAGCTCACCACGGGGACAGTTGAACACTGAAGCTTTCTTT
CDR3 protein: CASSPRGQLNTEAFF

J gene: TRBJ2-2
V gene: TRBV6-4
D gene: TRBD1
CDR3 length: 16
clone size: -
CDR3 DNA: TGTGCCAGCAGTCCCGGGACAGGGGTCGGGACCGGGGAGCTGTTTTTT
CDR3 protein: CASSPGTGVGTGELFF

J gene: TRBJ2-5
V gene: TRBV7-9
D gene: TRBD2
CDR3 length: 16
clone size: -
CDR3 DNA: TGTGCCAGCAGCCCCCTGGGCGGGGGGGCCGATGAGACCCAGTACTTC
CDR3 protein: CASSPLGGGADETQYF

J gene: TRBJ2-5
V gene: TRBV28
D gene: TRBD2
CDR3 length: 14
clone size: -
CDR3 DNA: TGTGCCAGCAGTTCACCCGCGGGGGGAGAGACCCAGTACTTC
CDR3 protein: CASSSPAGGETQYF

J gene: TRBJ2-7
V gene: TRBV2
D gene: -
CDR3 length: 13
clone size: -
CDR3 DNA: TGTGCCAGCCGAGGGTCCCTTCTGGACGAGCAGTACTTC
CDR3 protein: CASRGSLLDEQYF

J gene: TRBJ2-7
V gene: TRBV30
D gene: TRBD1
CDR3 length: 13
clone size: -
CDR3 DNA: TGTGCCGGGACAGGGATCAGCTCCTACGAGCAGTACTTC
CDR3 protein: CAGTGISSYEQYF

J gene: TRBJ1-2
V gene: TRBV29-1
D gene: -
CDR3 length: 12
clone size: few
CDR3 DNA: TGCAGCGTTGAAGCAAACAGGGATGGCTACACCTTC
CDR3 protein: CSVEANRDGYTF

J gene: TRBJ1-4
V gene: TRBV2
D gene: -
CDR3 length: 11
clone size: -
CDR3 DNA: TGTGCCGTCCAGGAGGGAGAAAAACTGTTTTTT
CDR3 protein: CAVQEGEKLFF

J gene: TRBJ2-7
V gene: TRBV29-1
D gene: -
CDR3 length: 14
clone size: -
CDR3 DNA: TGCAGCGTTGAATCCGAGACAGCAGACTACGAGCAGTACTTC
CDR3 protein: CSVESETADYEQYF

J gene: TRBJ1-1
V gene: TRBV14
D gene: -
CDR3 length: 12
clone size: -
CDR3 DNA: TGTGCCAGCAGCCACGGAAACACTGAAGCTTTCTTT
CDR3 protein: CASSHGNTEAFF

J gene: TRBJ2-2
V gene: TRBV7-8
D gene: -
CDR3 length: 17
clone size: -
CDR3 DNA: TGTGCCAGCAGCTTAGCGGTGGGAACATTCAACACCGGGGAGCTGTTTTTT
CDR3 protein: CASSLAVGTFNTGELFF

J gene: TRBJ2-4
V gene: TRBV5-1
D gene: -
CDR3 length: 15
clone size: -
CDR3 DNA: TGCGCCAGCAGCTTGGTTGGGACCACCGAAAGCATTCAGTACTTC
CDR3 protein: CASSLVGTTESIQYF

J gene: TRBJ1-2
V gene: TRBV11-2
D gene: -
CDR3 length: 15
clone size: -
CDR3 DNA: TGTGCCAGCAGCTTATTTACAGGGTCTAACTATGGCTACACCTTC
CDR3 protein: CASSLFTGSNYGYTF

J gene: TRBJ1-3
V gene: TRBV30
D gene: -
CDR3 length: 14
clone size: -
CDR3 DNA: TGTGCCTGGATGAAACTTTCTTCTGGAAACACCATATATTTT
CDR3 protein: CAWMKLSSGNTIYF

J gene: TRBJ1-6
V gene: TRBV5-1
D gene: -
CDR3 length: 16
clone size: once
CDR3 DNA: TGCGCCAGCAGCCCAGGAAGTACTAGGGATAATTCACCCCTCCACTTT
CDR3 protein: CASSPGSTRDNSPLHF

J gene: TRBJ2-7
V gene: TRBV7-6
D gene: -
CDR3 length: 15
clone size: -
CDR3 DNA: TGTGCCAGCAGCTTAGCGGCCGGGGGAACCTACGAGCAGTACTTC
CDR3 protein: CASSLAAGGTYEQYF

J gene: TRBJ1-2
V gene: TRBV7-9
D gene: -
CDR3 length: 16
clone size: -
CDR3 DNA: TGTGCCAGCAGCTTAGGGGCCAAGGATGTACTCTATGGCTACACCTTC
CDR3 protein: CASSLGAKDVLYGYTF

J gene: TRBJ2-1
V gene: TRBV7-2
D gene: -
CDR3 length: 15
clone size: once
CDR3 DNA: TGTGCCAGCAGCTTAGTAGGGGCTAGCTGGAATGAGCAGTTCTTC
CDR3 protein: CASSLVGASWNEQFF

J gene: TRBJ2-7
V gene: TRBV5-4
D gene: -
CDR3 length: 11
clone size: few
CDR3 DNA: TGTGCCAGCAGCTTAGGGCACGAGCAGTACTTC
CDR3 protein: CASSLGHEQYF

J gene: TRBJ2-7
V gene: TRBV27
D gene: TRBD1
CDR3 length: 16
clone size: -
CDR3 DNA: TGTGCCAGCAGTTCCGGGGGGGACAGGGGGCCCTACGAGCAGTACTTC
CDR3 protein: CASSSGGDRGPYEQYF